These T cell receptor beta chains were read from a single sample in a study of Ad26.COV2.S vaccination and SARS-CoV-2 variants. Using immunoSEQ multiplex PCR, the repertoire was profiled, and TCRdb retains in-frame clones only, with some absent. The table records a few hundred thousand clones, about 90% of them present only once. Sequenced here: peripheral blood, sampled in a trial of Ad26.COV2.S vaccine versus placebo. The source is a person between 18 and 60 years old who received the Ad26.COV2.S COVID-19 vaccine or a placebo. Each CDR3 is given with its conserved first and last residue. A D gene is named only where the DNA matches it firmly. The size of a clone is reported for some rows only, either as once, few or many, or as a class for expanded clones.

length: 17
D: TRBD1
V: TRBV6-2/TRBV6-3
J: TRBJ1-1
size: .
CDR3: CASSYLGQINMNTEAFF
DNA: TGTGCCAGCAGTTACCTGGGACAGATCAACATGAACACTGAAGCTTTCTTT

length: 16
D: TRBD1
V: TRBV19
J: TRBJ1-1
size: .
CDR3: CASSLSTGGGNTEAFF
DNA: TGTGCCAGTAGCCTATCGACAGGGGGCGGGAACACTGAAGCTTTCTTT

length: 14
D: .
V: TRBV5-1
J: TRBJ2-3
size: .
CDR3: CASSLGSRTDTQYF
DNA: TGCGCCAGCAGCTTGGGGTCCCGCACAGATACGCAGTATTTT

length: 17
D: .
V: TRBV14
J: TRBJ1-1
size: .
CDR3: CASSQDDWGSVNTEAFF
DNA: TGTGCCAGCAGCCAAGACGATTGGGGGTCGGTGAACACTGAAGCTTTCTTT

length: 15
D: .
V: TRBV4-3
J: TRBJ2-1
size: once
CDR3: CASSQDSRHQDEQFF
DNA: TGCGCCAGCAGCCAAGATTCCAGGCATCAGGACGAGCAGTTCTTC

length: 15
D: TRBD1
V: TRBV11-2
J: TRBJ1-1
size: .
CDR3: CASSLTGTGDTEAFF
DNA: TGTGCCAGCAGCTTAACAGGGACAGGGGACACTGAAGCTTTCTTT

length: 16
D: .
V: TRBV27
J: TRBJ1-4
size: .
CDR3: CASSNLRSQRGEKLFF
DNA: TGTGCCAGCAGCAACCTTCGTTCCCAAAGGGGTGAAAAACTGTTTTTT

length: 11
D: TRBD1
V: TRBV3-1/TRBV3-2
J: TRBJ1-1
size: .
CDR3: CASSQDVGQCF
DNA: TGTGCCAGCAGCCAAGATGTGGGACAGTGTTTT

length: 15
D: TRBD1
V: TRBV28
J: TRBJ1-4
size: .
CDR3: CASSSRDRGLEKLFF
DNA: TGTGCCAGCAGTTCCCGGGACAGGGGGCTTGAAAAACTGTTTTTT

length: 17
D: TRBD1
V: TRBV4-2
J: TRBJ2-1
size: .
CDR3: CASSDKGPGQDYNEQFF
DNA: TGTGCCAGCAGCGATAAGGGACCGGGACAGGATTACAATGAGCAGTTCTTC

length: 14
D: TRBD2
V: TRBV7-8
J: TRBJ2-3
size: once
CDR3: CASSFSGRADTQYF
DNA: TGTGCCAGCAGTTTTAGCGGGAGGGCGGATACGCAGTATTTT

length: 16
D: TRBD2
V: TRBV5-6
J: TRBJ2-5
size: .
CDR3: CASSSVAGVFYETQYF
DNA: TGTGCCAGCAGCTCCGTGGCGGGAGTTTTTTACGAGACCCAGTACTTC

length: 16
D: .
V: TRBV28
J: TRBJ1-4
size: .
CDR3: CVPSGGYIGDREKLFF
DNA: TGTGTCCCCTCGGGAGGGTATATCGGGGACCGTGAAAAACTGTTTTTT

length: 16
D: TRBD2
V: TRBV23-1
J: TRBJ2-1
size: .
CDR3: CASSRKREGPYNEQFF
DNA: TGCGCCAGCAGTCGCAAGCGGGAGGGCCCTTACAATGAGCAGTTCTTC

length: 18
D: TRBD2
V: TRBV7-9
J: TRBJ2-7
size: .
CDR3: CASSPNSAGGPPPYEQYF
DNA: TGTGCCAGCAGTCCCAACTCAGCGGGAGGACCTCCGCCCTACGAGCAGTACTTC

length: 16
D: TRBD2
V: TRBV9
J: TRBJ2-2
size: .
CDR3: CASSEGLAVNTGELFF
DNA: TGTGCCAGCAGCGAGGGACTAGCGGTTAACACCGGGGAGCTGTTTTTT

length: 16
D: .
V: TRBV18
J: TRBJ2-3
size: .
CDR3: CASSQTRAFFTDTQYF
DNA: TGTGCCAGCTCACAAACCAGGGCCTTTTTTACAGATACGCAGTATTTT

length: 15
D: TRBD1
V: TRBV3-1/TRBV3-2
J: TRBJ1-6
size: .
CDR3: CASSQGDRGNSPLHF
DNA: TGTGCCAGCAGCCAAGGCGACAGGGGAAATTCACCCCTCCACTTT

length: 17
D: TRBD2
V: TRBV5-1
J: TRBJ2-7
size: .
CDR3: CASSWGRGLAATYEQYF
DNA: TGCGCCAGCAGCTGGGGCAGGGGACTAGCGGCTACCTACGAGCAGTACTTC

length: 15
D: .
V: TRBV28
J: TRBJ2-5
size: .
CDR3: CASSYHGRDQETQYF
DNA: TGTGCCAGCAGTTACCATGGGCGAGACCAAGAGACCCAGTACTTC

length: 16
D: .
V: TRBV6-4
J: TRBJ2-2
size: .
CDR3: CASSALGDANTGELFF
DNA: TGTGCCAGCAGTGCGTTAGGGGACGCGAACACCGGGGAGCTGTTTTTT

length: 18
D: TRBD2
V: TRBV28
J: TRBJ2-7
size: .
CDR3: CASSLPGLAGGGSYEQYF
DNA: TGTGCCAGCAGTTTGCCGGGACTAGCGGGAGGAGGATCCTACGAGCAGTACTTC

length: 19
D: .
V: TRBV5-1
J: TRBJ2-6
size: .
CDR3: CASSTRPVRGYSGANVLTF
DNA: TGCGCCAGCAGCACCCGGCCGGTGAGGGGATACTCTGGGGCCAACGTCCTGACTTTC

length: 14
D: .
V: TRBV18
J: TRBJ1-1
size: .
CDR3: CASSPQQEGTEAFF
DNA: TGTGCCAGCTCACCACAGCAGGAAGGCACTGAAGCTTTCTTT

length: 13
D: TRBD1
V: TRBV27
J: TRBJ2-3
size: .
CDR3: CASSPTGADTQYF
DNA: TGTGCCAGCAGTCCGACAGGGGCAGATACGCAGTATTTT

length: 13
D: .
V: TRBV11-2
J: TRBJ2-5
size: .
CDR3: CASSPGEKGTQYF
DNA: TGTGCCAGCAGCCCTGGAGAGAAAGGGACCCAGTACTTC

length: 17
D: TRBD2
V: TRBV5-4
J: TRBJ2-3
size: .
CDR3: CASSFDGLAGNTDTQYF
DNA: TGTGCCAGCAGCTTCGACGGACTAGCGGGAAACACAGATACGCAGTATTTT

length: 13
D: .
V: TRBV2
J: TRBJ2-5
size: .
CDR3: CASSEDTEETQYF
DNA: TGTGCCAGCAGTGAGGACACTGAAGAGACCCAGTACTTC

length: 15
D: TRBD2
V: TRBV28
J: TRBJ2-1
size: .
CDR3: CASSSLAAGYNEQFF
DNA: TGTGCCAGCAGTTCTCTAGCGGCTGGCTACAATGAGCAGTTCTTC

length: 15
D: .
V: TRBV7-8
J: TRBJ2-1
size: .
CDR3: CASSSIRTANNEQFF
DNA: TGTGCCAGCAGCTCCATTCGGACAGCTAACAATGAGCAGTTCTTC

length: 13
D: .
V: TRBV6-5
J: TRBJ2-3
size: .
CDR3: CASRVLSTDTQYF
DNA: TGTGCCAGCAGGGTTCTAAGCACAGATACGCAGTATTTT

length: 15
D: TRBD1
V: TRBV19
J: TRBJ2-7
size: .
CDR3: CASSIDPGTDYEQYF
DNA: TGTGCCAGTAGTATAGATCCCGGGACAGACTACGAGCAGTACTTC

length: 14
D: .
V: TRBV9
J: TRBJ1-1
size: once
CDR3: CASSPGSSFTEAFF
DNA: TGTGCCAGCAGCCCAGGTTCGTCGTTCACTGAAGCTTTCTTT

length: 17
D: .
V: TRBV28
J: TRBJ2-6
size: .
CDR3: CASSFIPRSSGANVLTF
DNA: TGTGCCAGCAGTTTTATCCCCCGGAGCTCTGGGGCCAACGTCCTGACTTTC

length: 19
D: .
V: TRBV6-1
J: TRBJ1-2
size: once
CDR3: CASSEAKRKAGEGLDGYTF
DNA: TGTGCCAGCAGTGAAGCAAAGAGGAAGGCAGGGGAAGGGTTGGATGGCTACACCTTC

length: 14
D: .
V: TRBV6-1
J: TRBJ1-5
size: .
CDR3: CASSEAIEGQPQHF
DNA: TGTGCCAGCAGTGAAGCAATAGAAGGTCAGCCCCAGCATTTT

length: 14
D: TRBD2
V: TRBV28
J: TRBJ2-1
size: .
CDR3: CASSVKREKDEQFF
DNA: TGTGCCAGCAGTGTCAAGCGGGAGAAGGATGAGCAGTTCTTC

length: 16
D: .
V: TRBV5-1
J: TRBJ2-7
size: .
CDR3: CASSLGAPGRDHEQYF
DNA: TGCGCCAGCAGCTTGGGGGCTCCGGGACGGGACCACGAGCAGTACTTC

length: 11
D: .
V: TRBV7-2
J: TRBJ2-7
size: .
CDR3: CASRVSYEQYF
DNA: TGTGCCAGCAGGGTTTCCTACGAGCAGTACTTC

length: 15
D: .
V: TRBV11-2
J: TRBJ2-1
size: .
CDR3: CASTPSRGPFNEQFF
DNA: TGTGCCAGCACCCCGTCTCGGGGACCCTTCAATGAGCAGTTCTTC

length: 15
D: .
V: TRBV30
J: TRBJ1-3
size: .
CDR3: CAWRGAGQTGNTIYF
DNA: TGTGCCTGGAGGGGTGCTGGGCAGACTGGAAACACCATATATTTT

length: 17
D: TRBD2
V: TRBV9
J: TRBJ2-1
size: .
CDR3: CASTRLAGGPRGNEQFF
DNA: TGTGCCAGCACCCGACTAGCGGGAGGCCCTCGGGGTAATGAGCAGTTCTTC

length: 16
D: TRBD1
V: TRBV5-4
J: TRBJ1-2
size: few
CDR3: CASSIGTEAFNYGYTF
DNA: TGTGCCAGCAGCATCGGGACAGAGGCCTTTAACTATGGCTACACCTTC

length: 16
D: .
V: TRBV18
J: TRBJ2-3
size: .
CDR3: CASSPPGRTYTDTQYF
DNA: TGTGCCAGCTCACCGCCGGGACGGACTTACACAGATACGCAGTATTTT

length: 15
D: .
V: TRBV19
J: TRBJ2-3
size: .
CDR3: CASSMRRASTDTQYF
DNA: TGTGCCAGTAGTATGAGGCGGGCAAGCACAGATACGCAGTATTTT

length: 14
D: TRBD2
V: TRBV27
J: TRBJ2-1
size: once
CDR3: CASRTSGSGNEQFF
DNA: TGTGCCAGCAGGACTAGCGGGAGTGGTAATGAGCAGTTCTTC

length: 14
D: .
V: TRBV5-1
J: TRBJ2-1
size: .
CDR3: CASSLENYDNEQFF
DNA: TGCGCCAGCAGCTTGGAGAACTACGACAATGAGCAGTTCTTC

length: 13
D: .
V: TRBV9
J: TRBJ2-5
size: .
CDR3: CASSVDVHPTQYF
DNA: TGTGCCAGCAGCGTAGACGTCCATCCGACCCAGTACTTC

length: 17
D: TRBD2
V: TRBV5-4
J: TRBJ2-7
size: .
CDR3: CASSWGLAGGTLYEQYF
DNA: TGTGCCAGCAGCTGGGGACTAGCGGGAGGTACTCTCTACGAGCAGTACTTC

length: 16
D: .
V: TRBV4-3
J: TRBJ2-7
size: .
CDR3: CASSPRREGVGYEQYF
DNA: TGCGCCAGCAGCCCCCGGCGAGAGGGAGTGGGCTACGAGCAGTACTTC